The source of this T cell receptor beta chain is a study of blood T cell repertoires in COVID-19. Study at large: COVID-19 samples collected from the United States, Italy and Spain covered acute and convalescent phases.

CDR1 is MNHEY, CDR2 SMNVEV, per germline (reference sequence). The CDR3 has 15 amino acids. Between the trimmed V and J ends, which lost 5 bases and 5 bases, there was a span of 19 bases. Sequenced by immunoSEQ multiplex PCR; TCRdb stores in-frame clones only, minus some. The sample has roughly 250,000 clones; just over 90% are singletons. Sequenced material: PBMCs or T cells enriched from blood (not recorded which). V and J are TRBV27 and TRBJ2-7; D gene ambiguous. The receptor comes from a woman aged 40 to 49 with acute COVID-19. In nucleotides, the CDR3 is TGTGCCAGCAGTCCTCTAAGTTTAGTTTCCAACGAGCAGTACTTC. Protein product: CASSPLSLVSNEQYF.